The present entry profiles one TCR beta chain with its context. Participants were aged roughly 18 to 89 years from 24 US areas. Original processing notes: How many nucleated cells were present was estimated from reference gene primer amplification. Assay: immunoSEQ multiplex PCR; the TCRdb copy retains only in-frame clones and omits some. V, J and clone size derive from that table, while D and trimming were established from the DNA sequence. The data contain approximately 300,000 clones, nearly 90% of them seen just once; the ten biggest clones take up 4.5% to 7%. This specimen belongs to a study of blood T cell repertoires in COVID-19. The germline CDR1 and CDR2 sequences are MNHEY and SVGEGT. With 2 bases removed from V and 8 bases from J, the gap between germline ends came to 18 bases. CDR3 length: 15 residues.

The V call is TRBV6-2 or TRBV6-3, the J call TRBJ1-2; no firm D call. The sequence was collected from a woman under 40 who had recovered from COVID-19. Sequencing used PBMCs or T cells enriched from blood (not recorded which). The CDR3: CASSYRRDGAEGYTF. The CDR3 nucleotides read TGTGCCAGCAGTTACCGGAGAGACGGAGCTGAGGGCTACACCTTC.